This TCR beta chain was observed in a study of cytomegalovirus exposure and HLA in healthy donors. 13 Jbeta primers and 60 Vbeta primers were used for the PCR. TCRdb keeps only in-frame clones here, not all; method: immunoSEQ multiplex PCR. The sample has about 120,000 clones, 75% to 90% seen once. From germline, CDR1 is SGHNT and CDR2 YENEEA. V shed 5 bases and J 3 bases; nucleotides not matched to a gene: 7. The CDR3 has 15 residues. Source material: PBMCs. The rearrangement uses TRBV11-3 and TRBJ1-1, with TRBD1 identical over 9 bases. The clonotype comes from a man aged 25 to 45 in good health and CMV-seronegative. In DNA form, the CDR3 reads TGTGCCAGCAGCAAAAAGACAGGGGGGTACACTGAAGCTTTCTTT. As protein: CASSKKTGGYTEAFF. The entire variable domain, with the rest obtained from reference TRBV11-3 and TRBJ1-1, is as follows: EAGVVQSPRYKIIEKKQPVAFWCNPISGHNTLYWYLQNLGQGPELLIRYENEEAVDDSQLPKDRFSAERLKGVDSTLKIQPAELGDSAVYLCASSKKTGGYTEAFFGQGTRLTVV.